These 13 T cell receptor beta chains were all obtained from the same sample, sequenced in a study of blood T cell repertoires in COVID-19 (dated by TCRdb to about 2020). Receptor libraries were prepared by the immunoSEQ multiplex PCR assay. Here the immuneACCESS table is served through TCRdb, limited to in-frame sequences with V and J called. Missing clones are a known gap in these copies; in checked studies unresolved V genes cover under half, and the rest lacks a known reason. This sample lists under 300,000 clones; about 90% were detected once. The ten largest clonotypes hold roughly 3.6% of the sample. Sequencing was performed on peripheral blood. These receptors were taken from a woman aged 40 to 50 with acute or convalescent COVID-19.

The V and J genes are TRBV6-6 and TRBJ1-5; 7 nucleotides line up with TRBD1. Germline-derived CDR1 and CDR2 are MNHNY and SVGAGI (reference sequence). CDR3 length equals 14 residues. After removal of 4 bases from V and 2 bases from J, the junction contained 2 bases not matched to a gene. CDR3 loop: CASSWQGGNQPQHF. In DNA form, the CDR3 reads TGTGCCAGCAGTTGGCAGGGGGGCAATCAGCCCCAGCATTTT.

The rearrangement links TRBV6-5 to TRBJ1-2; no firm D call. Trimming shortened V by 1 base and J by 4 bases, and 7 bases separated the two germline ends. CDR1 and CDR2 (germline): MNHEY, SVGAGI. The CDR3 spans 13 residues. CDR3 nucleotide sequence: TGTGCCAGCAGTTACTTCGGGAGCTATGGCTACACCTTC. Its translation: CASSYFGSYGYTF.

The CDR3 region has the DNA TGCGCCAGCAGCCCCAGGACTAGCGGGAGACAAGAGACCCAGTACTTC. Amino acid sequence: CASSPRTSGRQETQYF. The chain recombines TRBV5-1 with TRBJ2-5, with 13 positions matching TRBD2. Trimming removed 4 bases from V and 2 bases from J; junction bases left unmatched: 5. This CDR3 is built from 16 residues. Germline values: CDR1 SGHRS, CDR2 YFSETQ.

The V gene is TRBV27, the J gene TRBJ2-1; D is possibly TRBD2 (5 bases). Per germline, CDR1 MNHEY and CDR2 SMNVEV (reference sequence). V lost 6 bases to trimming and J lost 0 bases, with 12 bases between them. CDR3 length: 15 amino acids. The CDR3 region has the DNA TGTGCCAGCAGGGATGGCACTAGCTCCTACAATGAGCAGTTCTTC. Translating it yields CASRDGTSSYNEQFF.

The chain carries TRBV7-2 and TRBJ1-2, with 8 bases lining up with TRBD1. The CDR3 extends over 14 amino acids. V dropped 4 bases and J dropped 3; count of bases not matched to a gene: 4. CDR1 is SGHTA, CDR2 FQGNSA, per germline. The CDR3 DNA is TGTGCCAGCAGCTACCAGGGGGCGTACTATGGCTACACCTTC. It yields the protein CASSYQGAYYGYTF.

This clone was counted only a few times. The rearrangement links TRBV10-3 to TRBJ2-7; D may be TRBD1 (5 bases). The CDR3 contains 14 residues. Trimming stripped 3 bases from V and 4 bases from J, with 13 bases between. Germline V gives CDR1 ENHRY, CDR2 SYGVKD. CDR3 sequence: CAISDASRGYEQYV. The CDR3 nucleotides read TGTGCCATCAGTGACGCGAGTAGGGGTTACGAGCAGTACGTC.

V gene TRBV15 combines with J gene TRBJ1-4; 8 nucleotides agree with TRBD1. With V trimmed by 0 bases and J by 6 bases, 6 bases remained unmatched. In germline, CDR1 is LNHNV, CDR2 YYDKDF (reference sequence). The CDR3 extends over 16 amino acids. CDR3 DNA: TGTGCCACCAGCAGAGATTGGGACAGGCGGGATGAAAAACTGTTTTTT. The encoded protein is CATSRDWDRRDEKLFF.

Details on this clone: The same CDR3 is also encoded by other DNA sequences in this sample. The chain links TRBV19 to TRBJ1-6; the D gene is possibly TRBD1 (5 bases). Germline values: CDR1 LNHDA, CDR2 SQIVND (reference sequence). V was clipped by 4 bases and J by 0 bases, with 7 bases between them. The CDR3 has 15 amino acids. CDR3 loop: CASSTGGSYNSPLHF. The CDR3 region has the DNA TGTGCCAGTAGTACCGGGGGCTCCTATAATTCACCCCTCCACTTT.

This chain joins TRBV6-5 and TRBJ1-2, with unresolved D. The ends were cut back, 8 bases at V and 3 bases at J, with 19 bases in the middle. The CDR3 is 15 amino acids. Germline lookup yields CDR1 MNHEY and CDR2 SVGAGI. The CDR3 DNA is TGTGCCAGCTGCCCCCGAGGTAAAGGATACTATGGCTACACCTTC. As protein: CASCPRGKGYYGYTF.

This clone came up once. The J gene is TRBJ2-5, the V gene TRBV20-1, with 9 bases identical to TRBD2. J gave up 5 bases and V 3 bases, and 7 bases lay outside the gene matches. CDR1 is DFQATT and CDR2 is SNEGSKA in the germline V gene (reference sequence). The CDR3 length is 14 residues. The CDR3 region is CSASGRTSVETQYF. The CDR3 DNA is TGCAGTGCTAGTGGGAGGACTAGCGTTGAGACCCAGTACTTC.

CDR3 coding DNA: TGCGCCAGCAGCCAAGGCCCAGGTTTGAACACTGAAGCTTTCTTT. This gives the protein CASSQGPGLNTEAFF. The rearrangement joins TRBV4-1 to TRBJ1-1; D unclear. V was pared by 1 base and J by 0 bases, with 9 bases between. This CDR3 region has 15 residues. Germline loops: CDR1 MGHRA, CDR2 YSYEKL.

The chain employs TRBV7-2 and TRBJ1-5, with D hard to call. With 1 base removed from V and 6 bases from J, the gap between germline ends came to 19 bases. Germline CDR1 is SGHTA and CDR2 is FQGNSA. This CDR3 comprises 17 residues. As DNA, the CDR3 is TGTGCCAGCAGCTTAGTTGGGGAAGGCGGGCCCAGTCAGCCCCAGCATTTT. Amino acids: CASSLVGEGGPSQPQHF.

The CDR3 DNA is TGTGCCAGGGGCGCAGGCCTGTCTCGATCTTCCTACGAGCAGTACGTC. As protein: CARGAGLSRSSYEQYV. The chain carries TRBV9 and TRBJ2-7; D gene uncertain. V was shortened by 8 bases and J by 1 base, with 22 bases between the two germline ends. The CDR3 spans 16 residues. Germline CDR1 and CDR2: SGDLS and YYNGEE.